This T cell receptor beta chain was obtained from a study of T-cell memory formation after mild COVID-19. Study conclusions and caveats: Second-wave clones that peaked on day 37 lacked confirmed SARS-CoV-2 specificity. Memory from before infection featured some responding clones, which suggests cross-reactive memory joined. Contracting clones localized mainly to CM and EM when CD4+ and mainly to EMRA when CD8+.

Regarding this clonotype: Antigen specificity is unknown.

A 5'RACE reaction primed in the constant segment made cDNA libraries of TCR alpha and TCR beta, and these carried sample barcodes and UMIs. TCRdb re-called the 5' RACE reads with MiXCR, one entry per CDR3 protein. The sample includes 550,000 to 600,000 distinct CDR3 sequences, roughly a fifth seen only once; the top ten take about 8.2%. In germline, CDR1 is SNHLY, CDR2 FYNNEI. The CDR3 consists of 15 residues. Trimming took 4 bases from V and 4 from J; bases not matched to a gene: 6. This sequence was found in an adult woman who had mild COVID-19 (a few samples of this study predate the infection). Cell type and time point are not known. The V and J genes are TRBV2 and TRBJ1-1, with 10 bases identical to TRBD1. Sequencing was done on a sample of PBMCs or a T cell subset sorted from them (not recorded which). CDR3 DNA sequence: TGTGCCAGCAGTGGGGGGGGACAGGGGATCACTGAAGCTTTCTTT. This gives the protein CASSGGGQGITEAFF.